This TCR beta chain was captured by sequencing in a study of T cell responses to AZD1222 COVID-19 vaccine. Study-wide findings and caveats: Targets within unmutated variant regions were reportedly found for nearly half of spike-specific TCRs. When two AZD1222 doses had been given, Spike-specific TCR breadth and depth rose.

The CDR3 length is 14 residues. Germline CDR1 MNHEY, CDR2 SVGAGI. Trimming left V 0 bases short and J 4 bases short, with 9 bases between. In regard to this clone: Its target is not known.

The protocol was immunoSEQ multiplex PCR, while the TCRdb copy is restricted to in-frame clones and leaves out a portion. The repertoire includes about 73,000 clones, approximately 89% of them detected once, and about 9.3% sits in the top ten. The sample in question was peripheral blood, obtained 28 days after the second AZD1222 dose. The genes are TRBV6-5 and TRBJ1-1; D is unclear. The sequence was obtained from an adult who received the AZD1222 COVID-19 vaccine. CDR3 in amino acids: CASSYSFRATEAFF. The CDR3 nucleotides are TGTGCCAGCAGTTACTCGTTCCGGGCCACTGAAGCTTTCTTT.